The 17 T cell receptor beta chains below all came from one sample that was sequenced in a study of cytomegalovirus exposure and HLA in healthy donors. The PCR made use of 60 Vbeta and 13 Jbeta primers. TCRdb's table, derived via immunoSEQ multiplex PCR, lists solely in-frame clones and lacks some. The repertoire includes over 95,000 clones, around 77% of them detected once, and roughly 3.2% sits in the top ten. The specimen sequenced was PBMCs. The receptors were sampled from a man aged 40-49 years in good health and CMV-seronegative.

CDR3: CASSGRQGYEQYF. CDR3 bases: TGTGCCAGCAGCGGCCGACAGGGGTACGAGCAGTACTTC. V gene TRBV5-6 combines with J gene TRBJ2-7, with 8 bases matching TRBD1. The ends lost 4 bases at V and 4 bases at J; junction bases unmatched: 4. CDR1 and CDR2 from the germline V gene are SGHDT and YYEEEE. The CDR3 loop spans 13 amino acids.

Of note for this clone: A junction end diverges from the germline sequence, so it may reflect a read error. This chain uses TRBV5-6 with TRBJ1-4; TRBD1 aligns across 9 bases. Germline V gene sequence: CDR1 SGHDT, CDR2 YYEEEE. This CDR3 region has 15 residues. The chain's CDR3 is CASSLPGQGNVKLFF. The CDR3 region has the DNA TGTGCCAGCAGCTTGCCGGGACAGGGAAATGTAAAACTGTTTTTT. The complete variable domain, with remaining parts taken from reference TRBV5-6 and TRBJ1-4, reads DAGVTQSPTHLIKTRGQQVTLRCSPKSGHDTVSWYQQALGQGPQFIFQYYEEEERQRGNFPDRFSGHQFPNYSSELNVNALLLGDSALYLCASSLPGQGNVKLFFGSGTQLSVL.

This rearrangement joins TRBV6-1 to TRBJ2-4; a weak D match, TRBD2 (6 bases). Germline-derived CDR1 and CDR2 are MNHNS and SASEGT. CDR3 length: 12 residues. V was cut by 2 bases and J by 8 bases, with 7 bases left in between. The CDR3: CASSETGDIQYF. The CDR3 region has the DNA TGTGCCAGCAGTGAAACGGGGGACATTCAGTACTTC.

This sequence joins TRBV28 and TRBJ2-4; 8 bases fit TRBD1. CDR1 and CDR2 (germline): MDHEN, SYDVKM. The ends lost 5 bases at V and 6 bases at J; junction bases unmatched: 6. The length of the CDR3 is 14 residues. In DNA, the CDR3 is TGTGCCAGCAGTCCGCGGACAGGGTTAAACATTCAGTACTTC. Its protein product is CASSPRTGLNIQYF.

This chain joins TRBV25-1 and TRBJ2-7; 11 positions agree with TRBD1. The CDR3 contains 15 residues. V was pared by 3 bases and J by 2 bases, with 3 bases of the junction left unmatched. The V gene's germline CDR1 is MGHDK and CDR2 SYGVNS. The CDR3 spells CASSEGTGGTYEQYF. The CDR3 nucleotides read TGTGCCAGCAGTGAGGGGACAGGGGGTACCTACGAGCAGTACTTC.

The chain employs TRBV27 and TRBJ2-2; maybe TRBD1 (6 bases). The germline V and J ends were trimmed by 5 bases and 2 bases, with 15 bases remaining between them. The germline V gene encodes CDR1 MNHEY and CDR2 SMNVEV (reference sequence). This CDR3 comprises 16 residues. CDR3 sequence reads: CASSTSGTTNTGELFF. CDR3 nucleotides: TGTGCCAGCAGTACCTCCGGGACAACAAACACCGGGGAGCTGTTTTTT.

The sample holds one count of this clone. This chain joins TRBV4-1 and TRBJ1-5, with TRBD1 matching over 9 bases. This CDR3 has 15 amino acids. The trim removed 1 base at V and 4 bases at J, leaving 2 bases unmatched. Germline CDR1 and CDR2: MGHRA and YSYEKL. CDR3 sequence reads: CASSQGDRVNQPQHF. The CDR3 bases are TGCGCCAGCAGCCAAGGGGACAGGGTGAATCAGCCCCAGCATTTT.

This clone showed up just once. J is TRBJ2-2 and V is TRBV29-1; the D gene is possibly TRBD2 (5 bases). Trimming left V 6 bases short and J 5 bases short, with 10 bases between. The germline gives CDR1 SQVTM, CDR2 ANQGSEA. This CDR3 region has 12 residues. The CDR3 DNA reads TGCAGCGTAGTCGAGGGTACCGGGGAGCTGTTTTTT. It codes for CSVVEGTGELFF.

This chain links TRBV18 with TRBJ1-1, with D possibly TRBD1 on 5 matching bases. The V gene's germline CDR1 is KGHSH and CDR2 LQKENI. The V end was cut by 4 bases, the J end by 0 bases, with 9 bases between. The CDR3 is made up of 14 amino acids. The CDR3 sequence: CASSHGTLNTEAFF. Here the CDR3 DNA reads TGTGCCAGCTCACACGGGACTTTGAACACTGAAGCTTTCTTT.

This chain joins TRBV11-3 and TRBJ2-1; D perhaps matches TRBD2 (5 bases). V gave up 2 bases and J gave up 7 bases, with 12 bases separating them. The germline CDR1 and CDR2 sequences are SGHNT and YENEEA. This CDR3 spans 14 amino acids. The DNA for the CDR3 is TGTGCCAGCAGCTTACGGGGTACGGGAAATGAGCAGTTCTTC. Translation: CASSLRGTGNEQFF.

The chain couples TRBV6-1 to TRBJ2-3; possible D gene TRBD2, 6 bases. Trimming shortened V by 6 bases and J by 0 bases, and 13 bases separated the two germline ends. The CDR3 runs to 15 residues. The V gene's germline CDR1 is MNHNS and CDR2 SASEGT. CDR3 amino acids: CASRVRAGSTDTQYF. The CDR3 DNA reads TGTGCCAGCAGGGTCAGGGCGGGGAGCACAGATACGCAGTATTTT.

This rearrangement joins TRBV19 to TRBJ1-2; 9 bases line up with TRBD1. Trimming at V came to 4 bases and at J to 4 bases, leaving 4 bases not matched to a gene. In germline, CDR1 is LNHDA, CDR2 SQIVND (reference sequence). The CDR3 extends over 14 amino acids. The CDR3 DNA reads TGTGCCAGTAGTAGGGACAGGGCTGCCTATGGCTACACCTTC. As protein: CASSRDRAAYGYTF. The whole variable domain, remainder taken from reference TRBV19 and TRBJ1-2, is DGGITQSPKYLFRKEGQNVTLSCEQNLNHDAMYWYRQDPGQGLRLIYYSQIVNDFQKGDIAEGYSVSREKKESFPLTVTSAQKNPTAFYLCASSRDRAAYGYTFGSGTRLTVV.

The chain has TRBV5-1 and TRBJ2-7, with D tentatively TRBD2 (5 bases). This CDR3 is built from 14 residues. Germline V gene sequence: CDR1 SGHRS, CDR2 YFSETQ. V was pared by 3 bases and J by 2 bases, with 12 bases between. CDR3 sequence reads: CASSSSEAPYEQYF. CDR3 coding DNA: TGCGCCAGCAGCTCCTCGGAGGCCCCCTACGAGCAGTACTTC.

The chain employs TRBV18 and TRBJ1-2; D may be TRBD1 (6 bases). CDR3 length equals 13 residues. Trimming removed 6 bases from V and 6 bases from J, with 14 bases in between. Germline CDR1 is KGHSH and CDR2 is LQKENI. The CDR3: CASSLDRWDGYTF. The CDR3 DNA reads as TGTGCCAGCTCCCTAGACAGGTGGGATGGCTACACCTTC. The full variable domain, with the rest looked up from reference TRBV18 and TRBJ1-2, is NAGVMQNPRHLVRRRGQEARLRCSPMKGHSHVYWYRQLPEEGLKFMVYLQKENIIDESGMPKERFSAEFPKEGPSILRIQQVVRGDSAAYFCASSLDRWDGYTFGSGTRLTVV.

The chain is built from TRBV13 and TRBJ2-7, with unresolved D. V was cut by 1 base and J by 3 bases, with 7 bases left in between. The CDR3 is 13 amino acids. Germline V gene lookup returns CDR1 PRHDT and CDR2 FYEKMQ (reference sequence). The CDR3 coding sequence is TGTGCCAGCAGCTTAGTGCGCGGCTACGAGCAGTACTTC. This encodes CASSLVRGYEQYF.

This chain links TRBV2 with TRBJ2-7; 7 positions match TRBD1. Germline values: CDR1 SNHLY, CDR2 FYNNEI. CDR3 length: 15 amino acids. The V and J ends lost 5 bases and 4 bases, in that order; junction bases with no gene match: 11. CDR3 region: CASSNEQGSGYEQYF. The DNA of the CDR3 is TGTGCCAGCAGTAACGAACAGGGGTCAGGGTACGAGCAGTACTTC. The full variable domain, in which reference TRBV2 and TRBJ2-7 provide the parts outside the CDR3, is EPEVTQTPSHQVTQMGQEVILRCVPISNHLYFYWYRQILGQKVEFLVSFYNNEISEKSEIFDDQFSVERPDGSNFTLKIRSTKLEDSAMYFCASSNEQGSGYEQYFGPGTRLTVT.

The chain employs TRBV6-1 and TRBJ1-6, with TRBD1 matching 8 bases. In germline, CDR1 is MNHNS, CDR2 SASEGT. The V gene end was trimmed by 5 bases and the J gene end by 7 bases; junction bases not matched to a gene: 7. CDR3 length equals 15 residues. CDR3 loop: CASSTGGMVNSPLHF. The CDR3 nucleotides are TGTGCCAGCAGTACAGGGGGAATGGTGAATTCACCCCTCCACTTT.